This T cell receptor beta chain was retrieved from a study of shared clonotypes between healthy human individuals. Only in-frame clones appear in the TCRdb table, and some are missing; sequencing was by immunoSEQ multiplex PCR. This sample has around 1.4 million clones, with about 98.5% found just once. Findings and caveats of the study: Estimated richness values were generally larger in naive subsets than in memory subsets.

Of note for this clone: Its antigen is not identified.

Looked up from germline, CDR1 is MRHNA and CDR2 is SNTAGT. V lost 4 bases, J lost 5 bases, and 9 bases lay in between. The CDR3 extends over 13 amino acids. The sequence was obtained from a man aged 30 to 45 in good health. Sequencing input: naive CD4+ T cells sorted from blood. Subset: CD45RA+ positively selected. The chain links TRBV6-4 to TRBJ2-1; D ambiguous. CDR3 protein: CASSARPDNEQFF. The CDR3 nucleotides read TGTGCCAGCAGTGCACGCCCAGACAATGAGCAGTTCTTC.